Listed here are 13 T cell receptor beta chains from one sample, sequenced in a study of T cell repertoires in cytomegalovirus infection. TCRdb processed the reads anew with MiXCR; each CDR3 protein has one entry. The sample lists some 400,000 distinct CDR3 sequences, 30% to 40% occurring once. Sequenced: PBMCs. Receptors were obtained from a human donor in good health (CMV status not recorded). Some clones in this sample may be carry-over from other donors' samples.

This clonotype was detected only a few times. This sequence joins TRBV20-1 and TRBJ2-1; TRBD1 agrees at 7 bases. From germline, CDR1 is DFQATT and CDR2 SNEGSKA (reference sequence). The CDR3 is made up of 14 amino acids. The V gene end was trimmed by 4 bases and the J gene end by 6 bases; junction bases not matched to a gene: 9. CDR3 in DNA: TGCAGTGCTACCGACAGGGATTCGGTCAATGAGCAGTTCTTC. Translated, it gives CSATDRDSVNEQFF.

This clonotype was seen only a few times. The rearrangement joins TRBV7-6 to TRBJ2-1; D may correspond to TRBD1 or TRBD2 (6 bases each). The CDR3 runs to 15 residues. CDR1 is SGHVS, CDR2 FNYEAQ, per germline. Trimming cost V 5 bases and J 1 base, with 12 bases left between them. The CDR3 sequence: CASSAGEVSYNEQFF. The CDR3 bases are TGTGCCAGCAGCGCAGGGGAGGTTTCCTACAATGAGCAGTTCTTC.

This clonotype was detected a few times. CDR3 region: CASSLLGGVNTEAFF. In nucleotides, the CDR3 is TGTGCCAGCAGTTTATTGGGGGGGGTGAACACTGAAGCTTTCTTT. The V gene is TRBV12-3 or TRBV12-4, the J gene TRBJ1-1, with D maybe TRBD1 (5 bases). The CDR3 spans 15 residues. V lost 2 bases and J 0 bases, leaving 10 bases between the germline ends.

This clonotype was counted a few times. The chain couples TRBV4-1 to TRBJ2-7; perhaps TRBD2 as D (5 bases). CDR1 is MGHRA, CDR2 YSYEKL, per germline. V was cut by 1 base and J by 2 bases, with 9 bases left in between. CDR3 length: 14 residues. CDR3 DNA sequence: TGCGCCAGCAGCCAAGGGACTCACCCCTACGAGCAGTACTTC. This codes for CASSQGTHPYEQYF.

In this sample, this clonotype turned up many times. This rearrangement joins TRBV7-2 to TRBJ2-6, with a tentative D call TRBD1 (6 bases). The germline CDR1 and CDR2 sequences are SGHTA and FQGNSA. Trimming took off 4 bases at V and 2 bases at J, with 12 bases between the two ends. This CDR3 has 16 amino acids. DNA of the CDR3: TGTGCCAGCAGCTCATCTACAGGGACTGGGGCCAACGTCCTGACTTTC. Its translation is CASSSSTGTGANVLTF. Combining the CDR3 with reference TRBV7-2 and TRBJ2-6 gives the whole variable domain GAGVSQSPSNKVTEKGKDVELRCDPISGHTALYWYRQSLGQGLEFLIYFQGNSAPDKSGLPSDRFSAERTGGSVSTLTIQRTQQEDSAVYLCASSSSTGTGANVLTFGAGSRLTVL.

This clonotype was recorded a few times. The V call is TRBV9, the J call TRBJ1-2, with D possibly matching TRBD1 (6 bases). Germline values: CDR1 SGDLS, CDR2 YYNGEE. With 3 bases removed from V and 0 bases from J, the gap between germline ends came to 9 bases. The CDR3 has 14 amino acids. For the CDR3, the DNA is TGTGCCAGCAGCGCCGGGACAACTAACTATGGCTACACCTTC. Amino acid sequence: CASSAGTTNYGYTF.

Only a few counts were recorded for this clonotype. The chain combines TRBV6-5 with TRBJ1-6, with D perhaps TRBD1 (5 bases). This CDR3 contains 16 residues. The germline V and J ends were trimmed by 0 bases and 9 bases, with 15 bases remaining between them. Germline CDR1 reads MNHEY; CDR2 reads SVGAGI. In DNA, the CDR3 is TGTGCCAGCAGTTACTCCCCCCAGCAGGGTCGTTCACCCCTCCACTTT. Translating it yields CASSYSPQQGRSPLHF.

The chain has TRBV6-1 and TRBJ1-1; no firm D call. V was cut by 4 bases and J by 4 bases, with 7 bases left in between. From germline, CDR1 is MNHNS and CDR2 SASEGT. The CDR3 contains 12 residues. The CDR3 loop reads CASSVGFTEAFF. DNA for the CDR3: TGTGCCAGCAGTGTGGGGTTCACTGAAGCTTTCTTT.

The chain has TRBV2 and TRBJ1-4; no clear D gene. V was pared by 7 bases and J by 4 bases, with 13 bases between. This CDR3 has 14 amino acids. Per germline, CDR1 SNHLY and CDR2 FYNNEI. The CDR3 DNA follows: TGTGCCAGCAAGGCGGGATTAAATAATGAAAAACTGTTTTTT. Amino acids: CASKAGLNNEKLFF.

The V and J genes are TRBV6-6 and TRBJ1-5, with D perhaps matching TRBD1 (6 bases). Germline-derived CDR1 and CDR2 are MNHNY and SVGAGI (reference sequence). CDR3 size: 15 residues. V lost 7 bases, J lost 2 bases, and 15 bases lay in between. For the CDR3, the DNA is TGTGCCAGCAACAGGGTGCGTCAGGGCAATCAGCCCCAGCATTTT. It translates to CASNRVRQGNQPQHF.

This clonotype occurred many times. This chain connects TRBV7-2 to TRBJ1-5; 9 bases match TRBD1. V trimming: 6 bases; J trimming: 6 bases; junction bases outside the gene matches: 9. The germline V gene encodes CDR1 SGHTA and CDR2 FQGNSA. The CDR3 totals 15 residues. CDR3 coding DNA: TGTGCCAGCAGACCGACAGGGGGTTCAAGTCAGCCCCAGCATTTT. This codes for CASRPTGGSSQPQHF.

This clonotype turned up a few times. The CDR3 here is CASSQERGLMGTEAFF. CDR3 nucleotide sequence: TGCGCCAGCAGCCAAGAAAGGGGTCTTATGGGGACTGAAGCTTTCTTT. The chain has TRBV4-1 and TRBJ1-1; perhaps TRBD1 as D (5 bases). CDR3 length: 16 residues. CDR1 and CDR2 from the germline V gene are MGHRA and YSYEKL. Trimming took off 0 bases at V and 5 bases at J, with 16 bases between the two ends.

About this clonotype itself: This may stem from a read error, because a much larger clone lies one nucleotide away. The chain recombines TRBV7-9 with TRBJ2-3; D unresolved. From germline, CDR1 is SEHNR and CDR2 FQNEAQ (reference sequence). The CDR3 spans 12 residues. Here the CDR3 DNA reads TGTGCCAGCAGTCCTGTGCGGCATACGCAGTCTTTT. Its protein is CASSPVRHTQSF.